This T cell receptor beta chain was sequenced during a study of blood T cell repertoires in COVID-19 (dated by TCRdb to the early 2020s). Broadly, across the study: Samples covering the acute and convalescent phases of COVID-19 were provided by collaborators in the United States, Italy and Spain. The prospective study material was composed of cDNA or gDNA derived from T cells, B-cell-depleted T cells, or PBMCs. Where HLA class I and class II types were available, the types were taken from metadata supplied by the sample provider, not from assay-based typing. The repertoires were released in a freely available public database intended as a resource for research on the immune response to SARS-CoV-2. The samples were drawn from the first 160 participants of the ongoing ImmuneRACE study and from about 1,200 subjects provided by 6 global collaborators. A de-identified subject ID, COVID-19 status, age in years and sex were almost always included in the sample metadata. The dataset comprised deeply sampled blood TCRbeta repertoires from subjects exposed to, actively infected with, or recovered from COVID-19. Results and caveats for the whole study, not just this receptor: Clinical and demographic metadata were provided uncurated, with the amount varying by source and participant.

A note on this clone: Its antigen remains undetermined. No base-level quality is on record; no much larger clone is a single base apart.

The collaborating institutions used their own protocols to collect whole blood in K2EDTA tubes. For TCRbeta analysis, collaborators shipped samples as frozen whole blood, isolated PBMCs, or DNA extracted from either of those sample types. The immunoSEQ Assay, a bias-controlled multiplex PCR, was used to amplify TCRbeta CDR3 regions from genomic DNA. The paper's processing steps were these. The number of nucleated cells in each sample was estimated from the amplification of reference gene primers within the assay. Sequence reads were collapsed and filtered to measure the absolute abundance of every unique TCRbeta CDR3 rearrangement. For each sample, productive Simpson clonality was calculated as the square root of Simpson's diversity index across productive rearrangements. Sourced from immuneACCESS, this table was stored by TCRdb with only in-frame sequences that have V and J called. A share of the clones is absent; for the studies checked, an unresolved V gene accounts for under half, and the remainder has no known explanation. For V, J and clone size, that table is used; D and trimming come from the DNA. The sample table contains fewer than 200,000 clones; only one count was recorded for more than 75% of them. About 8% of the sample comes from the top ten.

The source is a woman aged 65 to 85 with acute or convalescent COVID-19. Sequencing was carried out using peripheral blood.

Here the CDR3 is given as CASSPGTSTHYYEQYF. The DNA sequence is TGTGCCAGCTCACCCGGGACTTCTACACACTACTACGAGCAGTACTTC. The chain employs TRBV18 and TRBJ2-7, and the D gene may be TRBD2, 6 bases matching. V was cut back by 3 bases and J by 3 bases, leaving a gap of 18 bases between them. The CDR3 starts with the cysteine, ends with the phenylalanine, and has 16 residues. Of the read, only the CDR3 DNA is kept; its 48 bases are in frame from base 1. The germline V gene yields KGHSH for CDR1 and LQKENI for CDR2. Extended through the reference TRBV18 and TRBJ2-7 proteins, this CDR3 yields the full variable domain: NAGVMQNPRHLVRRRGQEARLRCSPMKGHSHVYWYRQLPEEGLKFMVYLQKENIIDESGMPKERFSAEFPKEGPSILRIQQVVRGDSAAYFCASSPGTSTHYYEQYFGPGTRLTVT.